Below, 15 T cell receptor beta chains from the same sample are listed, as sequenced in a study of tumor-infiltrating lymphocytes in oesophageal squamous cell carcinoma. TCRdb redid the calling of the PCR reads with MiXCR, one entry per CDR3 protein. The table includes tens of thousands of distinct CDR3 sequences, around a third detected once. The material sequenced was esophageal tumor tissue. All receptors come from a female donor with esophageal squamous cell carcinoma.

The sample holds many counts of this clonotype. This chain links TRBV11-2 with TRBJ1-1, with TRBD1 identical over 8 bases. V dropped 5 bases and J dropped 3; count of bases not matched to a gene: 5. The CDR3 has 14 residues. From germline, CDR1 is SGHAT and CDR2 FQNNGV. The CDR3 region is CASSLWTGHTEAFF. CDR3 sequence (DNA): TGTGCCAGCAGCCTGTGGACAGGGCACACTGAAGCTTTCTTT.

The chain has TRBV12-3 or TRBV12-4 and TRBJ2-7; maybe TRBD1 (5 bases). The DNA end is more similar to TRBJ2-5, so the J call may be wrong. The CDR3 loop spans 15 amino acids. The CDR3 DNA is TGTGCCAGCAGTTTGTACCGGCCAGGGAAAGAGACCCAGTACTTC. Protein sequence: CASSLYRPGKETQYF.

This clonotype has at least ten counts. The chain combines TRBV28 with TRBJ2-7; 9 nucleotides align to TRBD1. Per germline, CDR1 MDHEN and CDR2 SYDVKM. V lost 7 bases to trimming and J lost 2 bases; unmatched junction nucleotides: 6. The length of the CDR3 is 14 residues. CDR3 sequence: CASIPGTGTYEQYF. The CDR3 DNA follows: TGTGCCAGCATTCCCGGGACAGGGACCTACGAGCAGTACTTC. The variable domain in full, with the rest retrieved from reference TRBV28 and TRBJ2-7, is DVKVTQSSRYLVKRTGEKVFLECVQDMDHENMFWYRQDPGLGLRLIYFSYDVKMKEKGDIPEGYSVSREKKERFSLILESASTNQTSMYLCASIPGTGTYEQYFGPGTRLTVT.

The V gene is TRBV19, the J gene TRBJ2-1, with TRBD2 matching 16 bases. With the DNA end fitting TRBJ2-7 better, the J assignment may be wrong. CDR3 length: 19 residues. Per germline, CDR1 LNHDA and CDR2 SQIVND (reference sequence). As DNA, the CDR3 is TGTGCCAGTAGTAGGGGGACTAGCGGGAGGGTCGGGTTCTCCAATGAGCAGTACTTC. Translating gives CASSRGTSGRVGFSNEQYF.

In its sample, this clonotype was seen many times. It may be a read error: a sequence one base away is much more abundant. J is TRBJ2-1 and V is TRBV7-9; 9 nucleotides match TRBD2. This CDR3 is built from 15 residues. Germline V lookup: CDR1 SEHNR, CDR2 FQNEAQ (reference sequence). Germline trimming cut 5 bases from V and 10 bases from J; bases unmatched to any gene: 12. This chain's CDR3 is CASSLWGAGGYEQFF. The CDR3 region has the DNA TGTGCCAGCAGCCTCTGGGGAGCGGGAGGTTACGAGCAGTTCTTC.

This clonotype was seen many times. The chain has TRBV19 and TRBJ2-1, with 8 bases matching TRBD2. Germline-derived CDR1 and CDR2 are LNHDA and SQIVND (reference sequence). The CDR3 contains 14 residues. The J segment lost 12 bases and the V segment lost 3 bases, leaving 10 bases of the junction unmatched. The CDR3 is CASSIGSGSDGQFF. The CDR3 DNA follows: TGTGCCAGTAGTATTGGGAGCGGGAGCGACGGGCAGTTCTTC.

This clonotype was observed at least ten times. V is TRBV7-9 and J is TRBJ2-7, with 11 bases aligning to TRBD2. Losses at the gene ends were 4 bases for V and 6 bases for J; bases not matched to a gene: 8. The CDR3 extends over 15 amino acids. Germline CDR1 is SEHNR and CDR2 is FQNEAQ (reference sequence). The CDR3 coding sequence is TGTGCCAGCAGCTCTTCGGGTCTAGCGGGAGGCGAGCAGTACTTC. It codes for CASSSSGLAGGEQYF.

The chain is built from TRBV11-2 and TRBJ2-7; D is unclear. The DNA end favors TRBJ2-1, so the J call may be wrong. CDR1 is SGHAT and CDR2 is FQNNGV in the germline V gene. The CDR3 extends over 14 amino acids. Here the CDR3 reads CASSLDGPLDTQFF. The CDR3 DNA sequence: TGTGCCAGCAGCTTAGATGGTCCTCTAGATACGCAGTTCTTC.

The chain combines TRBV5-6 with TRBJ2-3; 8 bases align to TRBD1. Germline CDR1 and CDR2: SGHDT and YYEEEE. The CDR3 totals 14 residues. V shed 3 bases, J shed 14 bases, and the junction held 14 bases outside the gene matches. The CDR3 DNA reads TGTGCCAGCAGCTGGGACAGGAACACCGGGGAGCTGTATTTT. This translates into CASSWDRNTGELYF. The full variable domain, its missing parts supplied by reference TRBV5-6 and TRBJ2-3, is DAGVTQSPTHLIKTRGQQVTLRCSPKSGHDTVSWYQQALGQGPQFIFQYYEEEERQRGNFPDRFSGHQFPNYSSELNVNALLLGDSALYLCASSWDRNTGELYFGPGTRLTVL.

This clonotype was seen more than once but under ten times. The CDR3 bases are TGTGCCAGCAAAACGGGTAATGAGCAGTTCTTC. Protein product: CASKTGNEQFF. The rearrangement joins TRBV12-3 or TRBV12-4 to TRBJ2-7; D gene unclear. The last part of the DNA fits TRBJ2-1 better; the J call may be wrong. The CDR3 is 11 residues long.

This chain links TRBV7-3 with TRBJ2-5; 9 nucleotides agree with TRBD2. Germline V lookup: CDR1 SGHTA, CDR2 FQGTGA. The length of the CDR3 is 14 residues. With 1 base clipped from V and 11 bases from J, the junction kept 8 bases outside the gene matches. The CDR3: CASSLSGGGAEQYF. The CDR3 DNA sequence: TGTGCCAGCAGCTTAAGCGGGGGGGGGGCTGAGCAGTACTTC. The full variable domain, with the rest looked up from reference TRBV7-3 and TRBJ2-5, is GAGVSQTPSNKVTEKGKYVELRCDPISGHTALYWYRQSLGQGPEFLIYFQGTGAADDSGLPNDRFFAVRPEGSVSTLKIQRTERGDSAVYLCASSLSGGGAEQYFGPGTRLLVL.

The genes are TRBV28 and TRBJ1-1, with unresolved D. Germline-derived CDR1 and CDR2 are MDHEN and SYDVKM. This CDR3 has 14 amino acids. Deletions cut 5 bases from V and 2 bases from J, with 12 bases between. CDR3 protein: CASSQHNLNTEAFF. In DNA form, the CDR3 reads TGTGCCAGCAGTCAACACAACCTAAACACTGAAGCTTTCTTT.

Concerning this clonotype: The CDR3 does not close with the conserved phenylalanine or tryptophan, likely indicating a read error. The DNA is omitted, as the CDR3 cannot be located on it reliably, and the CDR3 follows TCRdb's listing. CDR3 in amino acids: CASSSGYGYTFGSGT. The chain recombines TRBV12-3 or TRBV12-4 with TRBJ2-3; the table's TRBD1 call for D was not verified on the DNA. The CDR3 numbers 15 amino acids, ends counted.

This rearrangement joins TRBV7-2 to TRBJ2-1; 9 bases agree with TRBD2. The CDR3 consists of 17 residues. Unmatched junction bases numbered 5, after V lost 0 bases and J lost 2 bases. Germline V CDR1 and CDR2: SGHTA, FQGNSA. The CDR3 region has the DNA TGTGCCAGCAGCTTAGCGCCTAGCGGGACTGCCTACAATGAGCAGTTCTTC. Translated, it gives CASSLAPSGTAYNEQFF.

The chain is built from TRBV6-1 and TRBJ2-7; D may be TRBD1 or TRBD2 (5 bases each). The germline V gene has CDR1 MNHNS and CDR2 SASEGT. V lost 8 bases and J 4 bases, leaving 18 bases between the germline ends. The CDR3 consists of 14 residues. The DNA of the CDR3 is TGTGCCAGCGATTTCCGGGACCGAAGTTACGAGCAGTACTTC. Translation gives CASDFRDRSYEQYF.